The clone carrying this TCR beta chain was detected only a few times. Its antigen remains unidentified. The data were taken from a study of T-cell memory formation after mild COVID-19. Study-wide findings and caveats: CD4+ contracting clones were mainly CM and EM; CD8+ ones, EMRA.

TCRdb analysed the 5' RACE reads with MiXCR anew, one entry per CDR3 protein. The sample yields about 350,000 distinct CDR3 sequences, roughly 13% seen once. The CDR3 is 12 amino acids. V usage is TRBV21-1 and J usage is TRBJ1-2. TRBV21-1 is recorded as a pseudogene. The receptor comes from a man aged 18 to 29 who had mild COVID-19 (a few samples of this study predate the infection). Cell type and time point are not known. The sequenced sample was PBMCs or a T cell subset sorted from them (not recorded which). As DNA, the CDR3 is TGTGCCAGCAGCAAATGTGGTCACCTCTACACCTTC. Translated, it gives CASSKCGHLYTF.